The subject of this entry is one T cell receptor beta chain. Its antigen is currently unknown. The DNA is omitted, as the CDR3 cannot be located on it reliably, and the CDR3 follows TCRdb's listing. The sample is drawn from a study of T cells in Graves' hyperthyroidism and ophthalmopathy. Study-wide results and limits: Onset of ophthalmopathy came a median roughly 6.5 months after the model predicted it.

Counting both end residues, the CDR3 totals 16 amino acids. Germline V CDR1 and CDR2: DFQATT, SNEGSKA (reference sequence). RNA transcripts served as the template for amplifying TCR beta CDR3 regions. Initially, a first-round RT-PCR of the TCR CDR3 employed the HTBI primer set. TCRdb independently ran MiXCR on the multiplex PCR reads; one entry per CDR3 protein. This table has over 650,000 distinct CDR3 sequences, just under 45% appearing once. Researchers barred patients who had uncontrolled infection, other autoimmune disease, pregnancy or lactation. Used for diagnoses were clinical symptoms, serum thyroxine and TRAb, thyroid ultrasound and orbital computed tomography.

The source is an adult man with Graves' disease, either hyperthyroidism or ophthalmopathy (not recorded which). Material for sequencing was peripheral blood or thyroid tissue (not recorded which). The J gene is TRBJ1-4, the V gene TRBV20-1; the table's D call of TRBD1 was not tested on the DNA. The CDR3 reads CSARPPGTGVMKNCFF.